The 10 T cell receptor beta chains reported below all come from one sample, sequenced in a study of graft-versus-host responses after intestinal transplantation. The protocol was immunoSEQ multiplex PCR, while the TCRdb copy is restricted to in-frame clones and leaves out a portion. Of around 17,000 clones in the sample, over 70% were seen once. Sequences were derived from PBMCs, sampled roughly 110 days after intestinal transplant. The receptors shown here come from a human patient who received an intestinal transplant, so some T cells may come from the graft donor.

The chain combines TRBV7-9 with TRBJ2-7, with D unclear. This CDR3 is 11 amino acids long. V lost 3 bases to trimming and J lost 0 bases, with 0 bases between them. CDR1 and CDR2 from the germline V gene are SEHNR and FQNEAQ (reference sequence). CDR3 coding DNA: TGTGCCAGCAGCTTCTCCTACGAGCAGTACTTC. Protein: CASSFSYEQYF. Full variable domain (remainder filled in from reference TRBV7-9 and TRBJ2-7): DTGVSQNPRHKITKRGQNVTFRCDPISEHNRLYWYRQTLGQGPEFLTYFQNEAQLEKSRLLSDRFSAERPKGSFSTLEIQRTEQGDSAMYLCASSFSYEQYFGPGTRLTVT.

The chain joins TRBV2 to TRBJ2-6; D is unresolved. The ends were cut back, 7 bases at V and 0 bases at J, with 13 bases in the middle. CDR3 size: 16 residues. Looked up from germline, CDR1 is SNHLY and CDR2 is FYNNEI. CDR3 protein: CASILKSPSGANVLTF. The CDR3 nucleotides read TGTGCCAGCATCCTGAAGAGCCCCTCTGGGGCCAACGTCCTGACTTTC.

The chain carries TRBV6-6 and TRBJ1-2; tentative D call: TRBD1 (6 bases). Trimming left V 6 bases short and J 2 bases short, with 10 bases between. Per germline, CDR1 MNHNY and CDR2 SVGAGI (reference sequence). This CDR3 spans 13 amino acids. CDR3: CASSPTGNYGYTF. The CDR3 bases are TGTGCCAGCAGCCCCACAGGGAACTATGGCTACACCTTC.

V usage is TRBV30 and J usage is TRBJ2-2, with D unclear. Germline values: CDR1 GTSNPN, CDR2 SVGIG (reference sequence). V was pared by 2 bases and J by 3 bases, with 10 bases between. This CDR3 spans 14 amino acids. CDR3 DNA: TGTGCCTGGAGTCTTATTACGGACACCGGGGAGCTGTTTTTT. Protein product: CAWSLITDTGELFF.

The chain uses TRBV30 and TRBJ1-2; D is undetermined. The length of the CDR3 is 13 residues. Germline assignment: CDR1 GTSNPN and CDR2 SVGIG (reference sequence). Trimming took 4 bases from V and 9 from J, leaving 18 bases between them. The CDR3 loop is CAWNLELYRSYTF. The CDR3 nucleotides read TGTGCCTGGAACCTAGAGTTATATAGGAGCTACACCTTC.

The chain combines TRBV19 with TRBJ1-2; D not certain. Looked up from germline, CDR1 is LNHDA and CDR2 is SQIVND (reference sequence). V gave up 6 bases and J gave up 4 bases, with 21 bases separating them. This CDR3 contains 16 residues. CDR3 nucleotides: TGTGCCAGTAGCCCCCTAATGGTGTCCAGAATCTATGGCTACACCTTC. Its translation is CASSPLMVSRIYGYTF. Looking up the rest from reference TRBV19 and TRBJ1-2 gives the full variable domain: DGGITQSPKYLFRKEGQNVTLSCEQNLNHDAMYWYRQDPGQGLRLIYYSQIVNDFQKGDIAEGYSVSREKKESFPLTVTSAQKNPTAFYLCASSPLMVSRIYGYTFGSGTRLTVV.

V usage is TRBV5-4 and J usage is TRBJ1-4; maybe TRBD1 (6 bases). Trimming took 5 bases from V and 5 from J, leaving 10 bases between them. CDR1 is SGHNT and CDR2 is YYREEE in the germline V gene (reference sequence). The CDR3 is made up of 13 amino acids. In DNA, the CDR3 is TGTGCCAGCAGAGGGGGGGAGAATGAAAAACTGTTTTTT. Translation: CASRGGENEKLFF.

The chain has TRBV25-1 and TRBJ2-3; 7 bases match TRBD1. This CDR3 region has 14 residues. V was pared by 8 bases and J by 0 bases, with 5 bases of the junction left unmatched. The germline V gene has CDR1 MGHDK and CDR2 SYGVNS. In DNA, the CDR3 is TGTGCCAGCGCCGGGACAGTAAGCACAGATACGCAGTATTTT. Protein product: CASAGTVSTDTQYF.

The chain has TRBV7-9 and TRBJ1-4; TRBD1 aligns across 8 bases. The junction had 4 bases not matched to a gene; V was cut back by 8 bases and J by 8 bases. Germline CDR1 SEHNR, CDR2 FQNEAQ (reference sequence). CDR3 length: 12 residues. CDR3 bases: TGTGCCAGCCAGGGGGCGCAGGAAAAACTGTTTTTT. This codes for CASQGAQEKLFF.

CDR3 loop: CASSLGNIQYF. The CDR3 DNA is TGTGCCAGCAGCTTAGGGAATATTCAGTACTTC. This chain uses TRBV7-2 with TRBJ2-4; D is unclear. The V gene's germline CDR1 is SGHTA and CDR2 FQGNSA. Trimming stripped 1 base from V and 10 bases from J, with 5 bases between. This CDR3 has 11 residues.